These 23 T cell receptor beta chains originate from one sample sequenced in a study of T-cell memory formation after mild COVID-19 (dated by TCRdb to the early 2020s). Receptor amplification or capture employed 5' RACE. Data came from an Illumina NovaSeq 6000. In TCRdb, the public reads were trimmed at Q25 with fastp and aligned with MiXCR, with productive beta chains retained. Each record represents a unique CDR3 protein, reported with the most common genes and DNA among its rows. The sample records hundreds of thousands of distinct CDR3 sequences, approximately 25% of which are singletons. The ten largest clones take up roughly an eighth of the sample. Sequenced input: PBMCs or a T cell subset sorted from them (not recorded which). The source of these receptors is an adult woman who had mild COVID-19 (a few samples of this study predate the infection). The sample titles of this study are shuffled in the database, so cell type and time point are left out; the donor was told from shared clones.

The sample holds a few counts of this clonotype. The V and J genes are TRBV12-3 or TRBV12-4 and TRBJ2-7; either TRBD1 or TRBD2 may supply D (5 bases each). This CDR3 region has 14 residues. The V end lost 5 bases, the J end lost 4 bases, and 15 bases lay between the germline ends. As DNA, the CDR3 is TGTGCCAGCAGTGGGACCCTAGGCGGTTACGAGCAGTACTTC. It translates to CASSGTLGGYEQYF.

J is TRBJ2-5 and V is TRBV27; no firm D call. V lost 5 bases and J 5 bases, leaving 9 bases between the germline ends. In germline, CDR1 is MNHEY, CDR2 SMNVEV (reference sequence). CDR3 length: 12 residues. CDR3 bases: TGTGCCAGCAGTAAAGACCTGGAGACCCAGTACTTC. Its translation: CASSKDLETQYF.

About this clonotype: The junction departs from the called germline gene at one end, perhaps through a read error. J is TRBJ2-1 and V is TRBV30; 8 positions agree with TRBD2. Germline V CDR1 and CDR2: GTSNPN, SVGIG (reference sequence). This CDR3 contains 12 residues. The CDR3 bases are TGTGCCTGGAGTGACCTCGGGGGGGGAGAGGTCTTC. Amino acids: CAWSDLGGGEVF.

This clonotype was seen at least ten times. The chain links TRBV15 to TRBJ1-2, with 8 bases fitting TRBD1. Unmatched junction bases numbered 8, after V lost 0 bases and J lost 8 bases. The germline V gene has CDR1 LNHNV and CDR2 YYDKDF (reference sequence). CDR3 length: 15 amino acids. The CDR3 spells CATSRDRETGEGYTF. The CDR3 DNA sequence: TGTGCCACCAGCAGAGATCGTGAGACAGGGGAGGGCTACACCTTC.

CDR3 bases: TGCGCCAGCACCCCGGGGGGGGGCGACCCAGATACGCAGTATTTT. This gives the protein CASTPGGGDPDTQYF. The chain combines TRBV5-1 with TRBJ2-3; 8 positions agree with TRBD2. The CDR3 covers 15 residues. Germline-derived CDR1 and CDR2 are SGHRS and YFSETQ. Losses at the gene ends were 6 bases for V and 4 bases for J; bases not matched to a gene: 10.

This clonotype was seen more than once but under ten times. DNA of the CDR3: TGTGCCAGCAGCCGCGGAGGGGGCAAGATCACAGATACGCAGTATTTT. It yields the protein CASSRGGGKITDTQYF. The V call is TRBV7-9, the J call TRBJ2-3; D possibly corresponds to TRBD1 (7 bases). V lost 5 bases and J lost 2, with 17 bases in between. The CDR3 is made up of 16 amino acids. Per germline, CDR1 SEHNR and CDR2 FQNEAQ (reference sequence).

The V call is TRBV2, the J call TRBJ2-7, with D possibly matching TRBD1 (5 bases). V was clipped by 2 bases and J by 4 bases, with 9 bases between them. CDR3 length: 13 amino acids. Germline-derived CDR1 and CDR2 are SNHLY and FYNNEI. The CDR3 coding sequence is TGTGCCAGCAGTGAAATTGCAGGGTACGAGCAGTACTTC. Translation gives CASSEIAGYEQYF.

The chain links TRBV29-1 to TRBJ2-3, with 8 nucleotides matching TRBD2. Germline-derived CDR1 and CDR2 are SQVTM and ANQGSEA. V lost 0 bases to trimming and J lost 0 bases; unmatched junction nucleotides: 8. The CDR3 extends over 17 amino acids. CDR3 DNA: TGCAGCGTTGAAGATCTCGGCACTAGCGGTAGCACAGATACGCAGTATTTT. This gives the protein CSVEDLGTSGSTDTQYF.

This clonotype was seen a few times. The chain couples TRBV20-1 to TRBJ2-3; 8 nucleotides align to TRBD2. The V gene's germline CDR1 is DFQATT and CDR2 SNEGSKA (reference sequence). The CDR3 is 13 residues long. CDR3 protein: CRVPGGVSDTQYF. CDR3 coding DNA: TGCAGAGTCCCGGGGGGGGTATCAGATACGCAGTATTTT.

The chain is built from TRBV7-8 and TRBJ2-7; the D call may be TRBD1 or TRBD2 (6 bases each). The V end lost 1 base, the J end lost 6 bases, and 19 bases lay between the germline ends. Germline V gives CDR1 SGHVS, CDR2 FQNEAQ. The CDR3 spans 16 residues. Here the CDR3 reads CASSLGAIGGRREQYF. CDR3 in DNA: TGTGCCAGCAGCTTAGGCGCCATAGGGGGGAGGCGCGAGCAGTACTTC.

The V call is TRBV18, the J call TRBJ2-7; 8 bases are shared with TRBD2. Trimming took 3 bases from V and 3 from J; bases not matched to a gene: 16. Germline V lookup: CDR1 KGHSH, CDR2 LQKENI. This CDR3 is built from 18 residues. The CDR3 DNA is TGTGCCAGCTCACCGTTTGTATCCAGCGGGGGCCATCTCTACGAGCAGTACTTC. It encodes CASSPFVSSGGHLYEQYF.

The V and J genes are TRBV6-5 and TRBJ2-7; D gene unclear. V was shortened by 4 bases and J by 7 bases, with 11 bases between the two germline ends. CDR3 size: 12 residues. Germline V gene sequence: CDR1 MNHEY, CDR2 SVGAGI. CDR3 loop: CASSSLGREQYF. The CDR3, as DNA: TGTGCCAGCAGTTCCCTCGGGCGTGAGCAGTACTTC.

This clonotype was recorded at least ten times. The chain has TRBV10-3 and TRBJ1-2; D unresolved. The CDR3 totals 15 residues. Trimming shortened V by 7 bases and J by 2 bases, and 17 bases separated the two germline ends. Germline CDR1 is ENHRY and CDR2 is SYGVKD. The CDR3 DNA follows: TGTGCCATCAACGGAAACCCCTCGTTAAACTATGGCTACACCTTC. Translation: CAINGNPSLNYGYTF.

The V call is TRBV3-1, the J call TRBJ2-7; D possibly corresponds to TRBD1 (7 bases). Germline-derived CDR1 and CDR2 are LGHDT and YNNKEL (reference sequence). The CDR3 spans 14 residues. The V gene lost 5 bases and the J gene lost 1 base, with 12 bases spanning the gap. The CDR3 spells CASSAAGGSYEQYF. The CDR3 DNA follows: TGTGCCAGCAGCGCCGCAGGGGGGTCCTACGAGCAGTACTTC.

This clonotype was seen a few times. The chain's CDR3 is CASSKESSGPDVSSYNEQFF. CDR3 sequence (DNA): TGTGCCAGCAGCAAAGAGAGTAGCGGGCCAGACGTTAGCTCCTACAATGAGCAGTTCTTC. The chain uses TRBV21-1 and TRBJ2-1; the D call TRBD2 from the table was never checked on the DNA. TRBV21-1 is a known pseudogene. This CDR3 region has 20 residues.

This clonotype was counted only a few times. V gene TRBV30 combines with J gene TRBJ2-2; 11 bases line up with TRBD2. V gave up 0 bases and J gave up 3 bases; unmatched junction bases: 0. The germline CDR1 and CDR2 sequences are GTSNPN and SVGIG (reference sequence). The CDR3 has 15 amino acids. DNA for the CDR3: TGTGCCTGGAGTGTACTAGCGGGAGACACCGGGGAGCTGTTTTTT. This encodes CAWSVLAGDTGELFF. The full variable domain, completed using reference TRBV30 and TRBJ2-2, is SQTIHQWPATLVQPVGSPLSLECTVEGTSNPNLYWYRQAAGRGLQLLFYSVGIGQISSEVPQNLSASRPQDRQFILSSKKLLLSDSGFYLCAWSVLAGDTGELFFGEGSRLTVL.

This sequence joins TRBV6-5 and TRBJ1-4, with D possibly TRBD1 on 5 matching bases. Trimming took 0 bases from V and 7 from J, leaving 9 bases between them. Germline CDR1 is MNHEY and CDR2 is SVGAGI. The CDR3 is made up of 14 amino acids. This CDR3 is CASSYSQGREKLFF. The DNA for the CDR3 is TGTGCCAGCAGTTACTCCCAGGGACGTGAAAAACTGTTTTTT.

In its sample, this clonotype was seen a few times. This rearrangement joins TRBV11-2 to TRBJ2-3; D possibly uses TRBD1 or TRBD2 (5 bases each). Between the trimmed V and J ends, which lost 4 bases and 0 bases, there was a span of 14 bases. Germline CDR1 SGHAT, CDR2 FQNNGV. This CDR3 has 16 residues. This chain's CDR3 is CASSSRGGPSTDTQYF. The CDR3 region has the DNA TGTGCCAGCAGCTCACGGGGCGGCCCTAGCACAGATACGCAGTATTTT. The entire variable domain, with the rest obtained from reference TRBV11-2 and TRBJ2-3, is as follows: EAGVAQSPRYKIIEKRQSVAFWCNPISGHATLYWYQQILGQGPKLLIQFQNNGVVDDSQLPKDRFSAERLKGVDSTLKIQPAKLEDSAVYLCASSSRGGPSTDTQYFGPGTRLTVL.

This chain joins TRBV3-1 and TRBJ1-1, with 8 positions matching TRBD1. This CDR3 is 15 amino acids long. The V gene end was trimmed by 4 bases and the J gene end by 1 base; junction bases not matched to a gene: 5. Germline lookup yields CDR1 LGHDT and CDR2 YNNKEL (reference sequence). The DNA for the CDR3 is TGTGCCAGCAGCCTGCATACAGGGGGGAACACTGAAGCTTTCTTT. Protein: CASSLHTGGNTEAFF.

This clonotype was counted a few times. The genes are TRBV12-3 or TRBV12-4 and TRBJ1-1; the D is unclear. Trimming cost V 6 bases and J 1 base, with 9 bases left between them. This CDR3 region has 13 residues. The CDR3 loop reads CASSPTWNTEAFF. In DNA, the CDR3 is TGTGCCAGCAGCCCCACCTGGAACACTGAAGCTTTCTTT.

The genes are TRBV27 and TRBJ2-7, with D perhaps given as TRBD1 or TRBD2 (7 bases each). Germline V gives CDR1 MNHEY, CDR2 SMNVEV (reference sequence). The ends were cut back, 4 bases at V and 6 bases at J, with 13 bases in the middle. There are 13 residues in the CDR3. The CDR3: CASSSTGRGEQYF. Written as DNA, the CDR3 is TGTGCCAGCAGTTCGACAGGGAGGGGCGAGCAGTACTTC.

This chain connects TRBV7-9 to TRBJ2-5, with 10 nucleotides matching TRBD2. Germline trimming cut 5 bases from V and 5 bases from J; bases unmatched to any gene: 14. This CDR3 is built from 17 residues. CDR1 SEHNR and CDR2 FQNEAQ come from the germline V gene (reference sequence). The CDR3 region is CASSAPLLAGVEETQYF. The DNA of the CDR3 is TGTGCCAGCAGCGCCCCCCTTCTAGCGGGAGTAGAGGAGACCCAGTACTTC.

This clonotype has only a few counts. The J gene is TRBJ2-2, the V gene TRBV25-1; D may be TRBD1 or TRBD2 (6 bases each). Germline assignment: CDR1 MGHDK and CDR2 SYGVNS. The CDR3 has 17 amino acids. The V gene lost 8 bases and the J gene lost 0 bases, with 19 bases spanning the gap. The CDR3 DNA reads as TGTGCCAGCCATTCTACGGCCGGGGGCCCGAACACCGGGGAGCTGTTTTTT. It encodes CASHSTAGGPNTGELFF.